The rows below give T cell receptor beta chains drawn from one sample of a study of identifying expanded T cells in peripheral blood. TCRdb keeps only in-frame clones here, not all; method: immunoSEQ multiplex PCR. The sample consists of about 85,000 clones, 88% of them appearing once. The sample taken for sequencing was blood. Every receptor here comes from a person aged 18 to 70 in good health. Both conserved end residues are part of each CDR3. A D gene is named only where the DNA matches it firmly. Not every row has a clone size; where given, it reads once, few, many or a size class.

d_call	clone_size	v_call	j_call	cdr3_aa	cdr3_nt
TRBD1	.	TRBV2	TRBJ1-4	CASSGQGAYNEKLFF	TGTGCCAGCAGTGGACAGGGGGCGTATAATGAAAAACTGTTTTTT
TRBD1	.	TRBV29-1	TRBJ1-1	CSVYGQGGEAFF	TGCAGCGTTTACGGCCAGGGGGGTGAAGCTTTCTTT
.	.	TRBV2	TRBJ2-3	CASSDWGSPEADTQYF	TGTGCCAGCAGTGATTGGGGCAGCCCAGAGGCAGATACGCAGTATTTT
TRBD1	few	TRBV7-9	TRBJ1-6	CASSSQDRGTSPLHF	TGTGCCAGCAGCTCCCAGGACAGGGGAACTTCACCCCTCCACTTT
.	.	TRBV4-1	TRBJ1-1	CASSQRPTGNTEAFF	TGCGCCAGCAGCCAAAGACCGACCGGAAACACTGAAGCTTTCTTT
.	.	TRBV5-1	TRBJ1-5	CASSLEPADYSNQPQHF	TGCGCCAGCAGCTTGGAGCCAGCTGATTATAGCAATCAGCCCCAGCATTTT
.	once	TRBV7-8	TRBJ2-7	CASSFFLRSATYEQYF	TGTGCCAGCAGCTTTTTTTTGAGGAGTGCGACTTACGAGCAGTACTTC
TRBD2	.	TRBV18	TRBJ2-5	CASSVTSSQETQYF	TGTGCCAGCTCAGTGACTAGCAGTCAAGAGACCCAGTACTTC
.	.	TRBV5-4	TRBJ2-7	CASTSLGAESYEQYF	TGTGCCAGCACCTCGCTGGGGGCCGAGTCCTACGAGCAGTACTTC
.	.	TRBV9	TRBJ2-7	CASSVAPDERPYEQYF	TGTGCCAGCAGCGTAGCTCCGGACGAGCGCCCGTACGAGCAGTACTTC
TRBD2	.	TRBV27	TRBJ2-5	CASSLYGLAGGEETQYF	TGTGCCAGCAGTCTATATGGACTAGCGGGGGGAGAAGAGACCCAGTACTTC
.	few	TRBV10-2	TRBJ1-6	CASSRGDSPLHF	TGCGCCAGCAGTCGTGGTGATTCACCCCTCCACTTT
TRBD1	.	TRBV5-5	TRBJ1-2	CASSLVLRDRGNYGYTF	TGTGCCAGCAGCTTGGTGCTCCGGGACAGGGGAAACTATGGCTACACCTTC
.	once	TRBV7-2	TRBJ1-3	CASSSRDTSSGNTIYF	TGTGCCAGCAGCTCAAGAGACACCAGCTCTGGAAACACCATATATTTT
.	.	TRBV9	TRBJ2-3	CASSVDFRSQYF	TGTGCCAGCAGCGTAGATTTCCGTTCGCAGTATTTT
.	.	TRBV28	TRBJ1-6	CASSLRQDNNSPLHF	TGTGCCAGCAGCCTGAGACAGGATAATAATTCACCCCTCCACTTT
TRBD1	.	TRBV10-1	TRBJ2-1	CASRYRDSSYNEQFF	TGCGCCAGCAGATACCGGGACAGCAGCTACAATGAGCAGTTCTTC
.	.	TRBV10-1	TRBJ1-1	CASSDDGDYPYEAFF	TGCGCCAGCAGTGATGATGGGGATTACCCTTATGAAGCTTTCTTT
TRBD1	.	TRBV7-6	TRBJ2-3	CASSLDRGRDTQYF	TGTGCCAGCAGCTTGGACAGGGGGCGAGATACGCAGTATTTT
TRBD1	.	TRBV6-5	TRBJ1-1	CASSRGTGAEAFF	TGTGCCAGCAGCCGTGGGACAGGGGCTGAAGCTTTCTTT
.	.	TRBV4-3	TRBJ2-5	CASSQGSVGGETQYF	TGCGCCAGCAGCCAGGGTAGTGTTGGAGGGGAGACCCAGTACTTC
.	.	TRBV1	TRBJ1-2	CTSRRLGLCETYGYTF	TGCACCAGCAGACGACTTGGTTTGTGCGAAACCTATGGCTACACCTTC
.	.	TRBV27	TRBJ1-2	CASSLSGLYGYTF	TGTGCCAGCAGTTTAAGTGGACTCTATGGCTACACCTTC
TRBD1	.	TRBV5-4	TRBJ1-2	CASSYGQGTHYGYTF	TGTGCCAGCAGCTATGGACAGGGGACTCACTATGGCTACACCTTC
.	.	TRBV7-2	TRBJ2-5	CASIFFGEETQYF	TGTGCCAGCATCTTCTTCGGGGAAGAGACCCAGTACTTC
.	.	TRBV6-1	TRBJ2-5	CASSEEAWGAETQYF	TGTGCCAGCAGTGAGGAGGCCTGGGGCGCGGAGACCCAGTACTTC
.	.	TRBV15	TRBJ2-6	CATSTERTGANVLTF	TGTGCCACCAGCACCGAGCGGACCGGGGCCAACGTCCTGACTTTC
.	.	TRBV6-5	TRBJ2-7	CASSYGTASSYEQYF	TGTGCCAGCAGTTACGGGACTGCAAGCTCCTACGAGCAGTACTTC
.	.	TRBV5-1	TRBJ2-2	CASSLIVVRDTGELFF	TGCGCCAGCAGCTTGATCGTAGTCAGGGACACCGGGGAGCTGTTTTTT
.	.	TRBV7-9	TRBJ1-6	CASTQGGSPLHF	TGTGCCAGCACCCAAGGGGGTTCACCCCTCCACTTT
.	.	TRBV6-6	TRBJ1-2	CASSVGASTNYGYTF	TGTGCCAGCAGCGTCGGGGCCTCGACTAACTATGGCTACACCTTC
.	.	TRBV6-5	TRBJ2-7	CASSSRYEQYF	TGTGCCAGCAGTTCCCGCTACGAGCAGTACTTC
.	.	TRBV9	TRBJ1-3	CASSPDGNTIYF	TGTGCCAGCAGCCCAGATGGAAACACCATATATTTT
.	.	TRBV7-9	TRBJ2-7	CASSGARQYF	TGTGCCAGCAGCGGAGCGAGGCAGTACTTC
TRBD2	.	TRBV5-4	TRBJ2-5	CASKRGDYQETQYF	TGTGCCAGCAAGCGGGGGGACTACCAAGAGACCCAGTACTTC
.	.	TRBV19	TRBJ1-1	CATYIGRTEAFF	TGTGCCACCTATATTGGAAGGACTGAAGCTTTCTTT
.	once	TRBV28	TRBJ2-5	CASSVPRDSQETQYF	TGTGCCAGCAGCGTCCCGCGGGACAGCCAAGAGACCCAGTACTTC
.	.	TRBV7-2	TRBJ1-1	CASSPAPSGTEAFF	TGTGCCAGCAGCCCAGCCCCGAGTGGCACTGAAGCTTTCTTT
TRBD1	.	TRBV29-1	TRBJ2-1	CSHLPGTGETYNEQFF	TGCAGCCACCTCCCGGGGACAGGGGAGACCTACAATGAGCAGTTCTTC
TRBD2	.	TRBV28	TRBJ2-5	CASSLSGEETQYF	TGTGCCAGCAGTTTAAGCGGGGAAGAGACCCAGTACTTC
TRBD1	few	TRBV19	TRBJ1-3	CASSSRGVHSGNTIYF	TGTGCCAGTAGCTCCAGGGGGGTCCACTCTGGAAACACCATATATTTT
.	.	TRBV5-1	TRBJ2-5	CASSFSGAKQETQYF	TGCGCCAGCAGCTTTTCAGGGGCGAAACAAGAGACCCAGTACTTC